This entry lists 9 T cell receptor beta chains sequenced from one sample in a study of T cells after yellow fever vaccination. TCRdb redid the calling of the 5' RACE reads with MiXCR, one entry per CDR3 protein. The table includes 100,000 to 150,000 distinct CDR3 sequences, 8% to 10% detected once. Material: CD8+ T cells sorted from PBMCs, obtained on the day of the yellow fever booster vaccination. These TCRs come from a man aged 18 to 35 who received the YFV17D yellow fever vaccine.

This clonotype occurred a few times. V is TRBV10-3 and J is TRBJ2-6; TRBD2 matches 13 bases. The CDR3 runs to 16 residues. V lost 6 bases and J lost 2; bases outside the gene matches: 1. Per the germline V gene, CDR1 is ENHRY and CDR2 is SYGVKD. In DNA form, the CDR3 reads TGTGCCATCAGCGGGACTAGCGGGGCTGGGGCCAACGTCCTGACTTTC. Translated, it gives CAISGTSGAGANVLTF.

The V and J genes are TRBV2 and TRBJ1-2; D ambiguous. V lost 0 bases, J lost 6 bases, and 17 bases lay in between. Germline assignment: CDR1 SNHLY and CDR2 FYNNEI. The CDR3 has 16 residues. The CDR3 loop is CASSEARVDLQNGYTF. CDR3 nucleotides: TGTGCCAGCAGTGAAGCGAGGGTTGACCTCCAAAATGGCTACACCTTC.

In this sample, this clonotype turned up a few times. The V gene is TRBV20-1, the J gene TRBJ1-1; TRBD1 is a possible D gene (5 bases). The CDR3 runs 13 residues. Per the germline V gene, CDR1 is DFQATT and CDR2 is SNEGSKA (reference sequence). V lost 3 bases to trimming and J lost 0 bases, with 8 bases between them. DNA for the CDR3: TGCAGTGCTAGGGACATCATGAACACTGAAGCTTTCTTT. This gives the protein CSARDIMNTEAFF.

The CDR3 spells CATSITGVNEKLFF. The CDR3 DNA reads TGTGCCACCAGCATCACGGGGGTAAATGAAAAACTGTTTTTT. This chain uses TRBV15 with TRBJ1-4; a weak D match, TRBD1 (5 bases). V lost 4 bases to trimming and J lost 5 bases, with 11 bases between them. The CDR3 runs 14 residues. Looked up from germline, CDR1 is LNHNV and CDR2 is YYDKDF (reference sequence).

The chain employs TRBV7-8 and TRBJ2-1, with D perhaps being TRBD1 or TRBD2 (6 bases each). Trimming removed 1 base from V and 10 bases from J, with 11 bases in between. This CDR3 comprises 13 residues. CDR1 and CDR2 (germline): SGHVS, FQNEAQ. The CDR3 nucleotides read TGTGCCAGCAGCTTAGTAGTAGGGGGGGAGCAGTTCTTC. Its translation: CASSLVVGGEQFF.

This clonotype was observed a few times. The rearrangement joins TRBV12-5 to TRBJ1-1, with no clear D. This CDR3 has 13 amino acids. The V end was cut by 3 bases, the J end by 2 bases, with 7 bases between. Germline V gives CDR1 LGHNT, CDR2 FRNRAP. The CDR3 sequence is CASGFGINTEAFF. CDR3 sequence (DNA): TGTGCTAGTGGTTTTGGGATAAACACTGAAGCTTTCTTT.

This clonotype was seen at least ten times. The V and J genes are TRBV5-1 and TRBJ2-7; D may be TRBD1 (5 bases). The CDR3 length is 16 residues. Trimming left V 1 base short and J 2 bases short, with 16 bases between. Germline assignment: CDR1 SGHRS and CDR2 YFSETQ. The CDR3 nucleotides read TGCGCCAGCAGCTTGATCGGCACAGGCACGGCCTACGAGCAGTACTTC. Translating it yields CASSLIGTGTAYEQYF.

In its sample, this clonotype was seen a few times. V usage is TRBV7-2 and J usage is TRBJ2-5; 7 nucleotides match TRBD1. This CDR3 is built from 15 residues. Germline V gene sequence: CDR1 SGHTA, CDR2 FQGNSA. The J segment lost 3 bases and the V segment lost 0 bases, leaving 4 bases of the junction unmatched. Here the CDR3 reads CASSLAGTAKETQYF. The CDR3 nucleotides are TGTGCCAGCAGCTTAGCCGGGACAGCAAAAGAGACCCAGTACTTC. The complete variable domain, with remaining parts taken from reference TRBV7-2 and TRBJ2-5, reads GAGVSQSPSNKVTEKGKDVELRCDPISGHTALYWYRQSLGQGLEFLIYFQGNSAPDKSGLPSDRFSAERTGGSVSTLTIQRTQQEDSAVYLCASSLAGTAKETQYFGPGTRLLVL.

This clonotype was recorded a few times. V is TRBV19 and J is TRBJ1-2, with a weak D call TRBD1 (6 bases). The V gene lost 5 bases and the J gene lost 5 bases, with 15 bases spanning the gap. CDR1 and CDR2 from the germline V gene are LNHDA and SQIVND (reference sequence). The CDR3 contains 14 residues. Here the CDR3 DNA reads TGTGCCAGTAGTGCTACAGGGTCCGGGTATGGCTACACCTTC. Translation gives CASSATGSGYGYTF.